The rows below give T cell receptor beta chains drawn from one sample of a study of Graves' ophthalmopathy and Graves' hyperthyroidism. TCRdb reprocessed the multiplex PCR reads via MiXCR and lists one record per CDR3 protein. The sample contains almost 750,000 distinct CDR3 sequences, roughly two fifths of which appear only once. Source material: peripheral blood. The receptor source for this set is an adult man with Graves' ophthalmopathy. CDR3s include the opening cysteine and the closing phenylalanine or tryptophan. A D gene is named only where the DNA matches it firmly. Only part of the rows carry a size: once, few, many, or a class if the clone is expanded.

size,V,D,J,CDR3,DNA
few,TRBV5-6,TRBD2,TRBJ2-5,CASSAPGLAKRKETQYF,TGTGCCAGCAGCGCCCCGGGACTAGCGAAGAGAAAAGAGACCCAGTACTTC
NA,TRBV19,NA,TRBJ2-7,CASSSLRQSSYEQYF,TGTGCCAGTAGTAGTTTGAGACAGAGCTCCTACGAGCAGTACTTC
few,TRBV7-9,NA,TRBJ2-7,CASSPPAAFEQYF,TGTGCCAGCAGCCCTCCGGCAGCCTTTGAGCAGTACTTC
many,TRBV25-1,NA,TRBJ2-2,CASSDPRASGELFF,TGTGCCAGCAGTGACCCCCGGGCTAGCGGGGAGCTGTTTTTT
few,TRBV7-9,NA,TRBJ2-6,CASSLRGTRYSGANVLTF,TGTGCCAGCAGCTTAAGGGGTACCCGCTACTCTGGGGCCAACGTCCTGACTTTC
NA,TRBV25-1,TRBD1,TRBJ2-7,CASRMPGDRGRVEQYF,TGTGCCAGCAGAATGCCTGGGGACAGGGGAAGGGTCGAGCAGTACTTC
NA,TRBV7-2,TRBD2,TRBJ2-5,CATRVSGRRETQYF,TGTGCCACCAGGGTTAGCGGGAGGCGAGAGACCCAGTACTTC
many,TRBV10-3,NA,TRBJ1-5,CAISESGDSNQPQHF,TGTGCCATCAGTGAGTCCGGAGATAGCAATCAGCCCCAGCATTTT
once,TRBV2,NA,TRBJ1-6,CASSQVGSYNSPLHF,TGTGCCAGCAGCCAAGTTGGCAGCTATAATTCACCCCTCCACTTT
many,TRBV15,NA,TRBJ1-2,CATSRDRDSPYGYTF,TGTGCCACCAGCAGAGATAGAGACAGCCCCTATGGCTACACCTTC
NA,TRBV9,NA,TRBJ2-3,CASSLGVGGTTDTQYF,TGTGCCAGCAGCTTGGGTGTCGGCGGGACCACAGATACGCAGTATTTT
many,TRBV2,NA,TRBJ1-6,CARRGPMGGSPLHF,TGTGCCAGAAGGGGACCTATGGGGGGTTCACCCCTCCACTTT
once,TRBV7-8,NA,TRBJ1-1,CASSLAQADNTEAFF,TGTGCCAGCAGCTTAGCGCAGGCAGATAACACTGAAGCTTTCTTT
few,TRBV6-1,NA,TRBJ1-6,CASSDTDFFSPLHF,TGTGCCAGCAGTGATACGGACTTTTTCTCACCCCTCCACTTT
many,TRBV24-1,NA,TRBJ1-5,CASSWALSNQPQHF,TGTGCCAGCAGTTGGGCGTTGAGCAATCAGCCCCAGCATTTT
NA,TRBV14,TRBD1,TRBJ2-7,CASSQIRDRGYEQYF,TGTGCCAGCAGCCAAATACGCGACAGGGGCTACGAGCAGTACTTC
few,TRBV9,NA,TRBJ1-1,CASSPDRTSHTEAFF,TGTGCCAGCAGCCCGGACAGAACATCTCACACTGAAGCTTTCTTT
NA,TRBV5-1,TRBD2,TRBJ2-7,CASSQTPGLAGGSYEQYF,TGCGCCAGCAGCCAAACCCCGGGACTAGCGGGAGGGTCCTACGAGCAGTACTTC
many,TRBV5-1,TRBD1,TRBJ2-7,CASSTRDRVSEQYF,TGCGCCAGCAGCACCCGGGACAGGGTCTCCGAGCAGTACTTC
many,TRBV19,NA,TRBJ2-5,CASSMSETQYF,TGTGCCAGTAGTATGTCGGAGACCCAGTACTTC
NA,TRBV4-1,NA,TRBJ1-6,CASSQDVTQGDNSPLHF,TGTGCCAGCAGCCAAGATGTGACCCAAGGGGATAATTCACCCCTCCACTTT
NA,TRBV19,NA,TRBJ1-2,CATSGWDISPRYGYTF,TGTGCCACCTCCGGATGGGACATTTCACCGAGATATGGCTACACCTTC
few,TRBV20-1,NA,TRBJ2-5,CSARDTQGGETQYF,TGCAGTGCTAGAGACACCCAGGGGGGAGAGACCCAGTACTTC
NA,TRBV11-2,NA,TRBJ2-7,CASSVVVGALEQYF,TGTGCCAGCAGCGTTGTCGTGGGGGCTCTCGAGCAGTACTTC
once,TRBV2,NA,TRBJ2-5,CASSETAYQETQYF,TGTGCCAGCAGTGAAACGGCTTACCAAGAGACCCAGTACTTC
NA,TRBV7-9,NA,TRBJ1-6,CASSLGQGESPLHF,TGTGCCAGCAGCTTAGGGCAGGGCGAGTCACCCCTCCACTTT
NA,TRBV6-6,NA,TRBJ1-6,CASSYSMSRGNSPLHF,TGTGCCAGCAGTTACTCGATGTCGCGGGGCAATTCACCCCTCCACTTT
NA,TRBV5-6,NA,TRBJ1-1,CASSPWGHVYTEAFF,TGTGCCAGCAGCCCCTGGGGACACGTGTACACTGAAGCTTTCTTT
NA,TRBV20-1,NA,TRBJ1-6,CSAHLGFVNSPLHF,TGCAGTGCGCACCTTGGGTTCGTGAATTCACCCCTCCACTTT
NA,TRBV6-2/TRBV6-3,TRBD1,TRBJ2-7,CASSEGRTGNEQYF,TGTGCCAGCAGTGAAGGCAGGACAGGGAACGAGCAGTACTTC
NA,TRBV25-1,NA,TRBJ1-1,CASSHYGTEAFF,TGTGCCAGCAGCCACTACGGGACTGAAGCTTTCTTT
NA,TRBV20-1,NA,TRBJ2-1,CSATPFGATYNEQFF,TGCAGTGCCACTCCGTTCGGAGCCACGTACAATGAGCAGTTCTTC
NA,TRBV24-1,NA,TRBJ1-5,CATSDPGTKNQPQHF,TGTGCCACCAGTGACCCAGGGACGAAAAATCAGCCCCAGCATTTT
NA,TRBV27,NA,TRBJ2-7,CASSPHPHSYEQYF,TGTGCCAGCAGCCCACACCCCCATTCCTACGAGCAGTACTTC
NA,TRBV11-3,NA,TRBJ2-5,CASSPGKRGGAETQYF,TGTGCCAGCAGCCCGGGAAAACGTGGAGGAGCAGAGACCCAGTACTTC
NA,TRBV15,TRBD2,TRBJ2-2,CATSRDRSSGRKGELFF,TGTGCCACCAGCAGAGATAGGTCTAGCGGGAGAAAGGGGGAGCTGTTTTTT
once,TRBV6-5,TRBD1,TRBJ1-5,CACSAGQGGQPQHF,TGTGCCTGCAGTGCTGGGCAGGGGGGACAGCCCCAGCATTTT
NA,TRBV10-3,TRBD1,TRBJ1-1,CAITQQGQDNTEAFF,TGTGCCATCACCCAACAGGGACAGGACAACACTGAAGCTTTCTTT
few,TRBV4-1,TRBD2,TRBJ2-5,CASSQPTSGVVQETQYF,TGCGCCAGCAGCCAACCGACTAGCGGGGTCGTCCAAGAGACCCAGTACTTC
NA,TRBV10-3,NA,TRBJ1-1,CASSLQEYTEAFF,TGTGCCAGCAGCCTACAGGAGTACACTGAAGCTTTCTTT
few,TRBV6-6,NA,TRBJ1-1,CASSSSGQTTEAFF,TGTGCCAGCAGTTCTAGTGGGCAGACCACTGAAGCTTTCTTT
NA,TRBV27,NA,TRBJ2-5,CASYTGSGTQYF,TGTGCCAGCTATACAGGGTCGGGGACCCAGTACTTC
NA,TRBV25-1,TRBD1,TRBJ2-7,CASSLWTGRGEQYF,TGTGCCAGCAGTCTCTGGACAGGCCGCGGCGAGCAGTACTTC
NA,TRBV20-1,NA,TRBJ1-2,CSASFGPNYGYTF,TGCAGTGCTAGCTTCGGGCCAAACTATGGCTACACCTTC
NA,TRBV15,TRBD1,TRBJ1-2,CATSSGTAGGYTF,TGTGCCACCAGCAGCGGGACAGCGGGTGGCTACACCTTC
NA,TRBV29-1,TRBD2,TRBJ2-3,CSVLAASTDTQYF,TGCAGCGTACTAGCGGCTAGCACAGATACGCAGTATTTT
NA,TRBV2,TRBD1,TRBJ1-2,CASSYSTGTYGYTF,TGTGCCAGCAGTTACTCGACAGGGACTTATGGCTACACCTTC
many,TRBV4-3,NA,TRBJ1-5,CASSQGVNQPQHF,TGCGCCAGCAGCCAAGGGGTGAATCAGCCCCAGCATTTT
few,TRBV7-9,NA,TRBJ2-3,CASSTPGADTQYF,TGTGCCAGCAGCACCCCGGGAGCAGATACGCAGTATTTT
NA,TRBV14,TRBD1,TRBJ2-5,CASSQEVGTAQETQYF,TGTGCCAGCAGCCAAGAAGTGGGGACAGCGCAAGAGACCCAGTACTTC
NA,TRBV2,TRBD2,TRBJ2-6,CASSASGGNVLTF,TGTGCCAGCAGTGCCTCGGGGGGCAACGTCCTGACTTTC
NA,TRBV20-1,NA,TRBJ1-6,CRTYLHSYSYNSPLYF,TGCAGGACATACCTACACAGCTACTCCTATAATTCACCCCTCTACTTT
NA,TRBV20-1,TRBD2,TRBJ2-7,CSASKTSGTYEQYF,TGCAGTGCTAGTAAGACTAGCGGGACCTACGAGCAGTACTTC
few,TRBV4-1,NA,TRBJ1-2,CASSLRSAANYGYTF,TGCGCCAGCAGCCTTCGGTCCGCGGCTAACTATGGCTACACCTTC
NA,TRBV2,NA,TRBJ2-7,CASRTGRGDYEQYF,TGTGCCAGCAGGACGGGACGCGGGGACTACGAGCAGTACTTC
few,TRBV5-4,TRBD1,TRBJ2-2,CASSFLGGGGELFF,TGTGCCAGCAGCTTCTTAGGGGGCGGCGGGGAGCTGTTTTTT